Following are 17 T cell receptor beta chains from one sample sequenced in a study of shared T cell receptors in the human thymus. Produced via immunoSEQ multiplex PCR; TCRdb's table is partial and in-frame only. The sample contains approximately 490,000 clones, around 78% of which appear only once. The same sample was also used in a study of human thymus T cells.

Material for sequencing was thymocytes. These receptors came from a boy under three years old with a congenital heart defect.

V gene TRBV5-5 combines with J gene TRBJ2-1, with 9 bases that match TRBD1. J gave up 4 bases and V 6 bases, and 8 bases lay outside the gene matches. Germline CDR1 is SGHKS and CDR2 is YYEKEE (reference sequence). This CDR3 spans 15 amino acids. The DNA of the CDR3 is TGTGCCAGCACCACCGACAGGGGGGAATACAATGAGCAGTTCTTC. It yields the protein CASTTDRGEYNEQFF.

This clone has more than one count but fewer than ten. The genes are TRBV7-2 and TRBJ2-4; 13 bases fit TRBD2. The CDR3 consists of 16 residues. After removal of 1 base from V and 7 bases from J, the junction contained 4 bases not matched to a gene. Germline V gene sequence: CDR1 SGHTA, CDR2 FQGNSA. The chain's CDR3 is CASSLEGLAGRNIQYF. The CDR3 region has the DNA TGTGCCAGCAGCTTAGAGGGACTAGCGGGGCGGAACATTCAGTACTTC.

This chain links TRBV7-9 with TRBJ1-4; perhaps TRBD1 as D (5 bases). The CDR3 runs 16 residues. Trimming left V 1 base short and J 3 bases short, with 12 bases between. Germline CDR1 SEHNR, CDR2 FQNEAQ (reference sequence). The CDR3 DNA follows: TGTGCCAGCAGCTTAGGACGGGACTGGGCTAATGAAAAACTGTTTTTT. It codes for CASSLGRDWANEKLFF.

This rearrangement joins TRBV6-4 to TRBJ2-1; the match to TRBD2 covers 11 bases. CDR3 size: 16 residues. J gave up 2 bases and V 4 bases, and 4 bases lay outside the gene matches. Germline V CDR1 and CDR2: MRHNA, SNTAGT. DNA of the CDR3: TGTGCCAGCAGTGGCGGGACTAGCGGAGCCTACAATGAGCAGTTCTTC. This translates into CASSGGTSGAYNEQFF.

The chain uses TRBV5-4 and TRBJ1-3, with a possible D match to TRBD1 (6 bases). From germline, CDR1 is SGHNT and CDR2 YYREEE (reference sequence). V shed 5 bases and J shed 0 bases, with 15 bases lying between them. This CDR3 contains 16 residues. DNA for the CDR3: TGTGCCAGCAGGTCTTCGGACAGTCGCTCTGGAAACACCATATATTTT. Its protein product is CASRSSDSRSGNTIYF.

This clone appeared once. The CDR3 loop reads CASSRGEGSRGYNEQFF. In DNA form, the CDR3 reads TGTGCCAGCAGCCGGGGGGAGGGGTCGAGGGGCTACAATGAGCAGTTCTTC. J is TRBJ2-1 and V is TRBV7-9, with 7 bases that match TRBD2. The CDR3 contains 17 residues. Germline CDR1 SEHNR, CDR2 FQNEAQ (reference sequence). With 5 bases clipped from V and 3 bases from J, the junction kept 13 bases outside the gene matches.

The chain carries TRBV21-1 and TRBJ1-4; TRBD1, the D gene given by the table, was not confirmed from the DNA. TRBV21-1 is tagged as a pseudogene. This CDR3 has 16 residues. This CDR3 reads CASSTDRGPTNEKLFF. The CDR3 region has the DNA TGTGCCAGCAGCACAGACAGGGGACCAACTAATGAAAAACTGTTTTTT.

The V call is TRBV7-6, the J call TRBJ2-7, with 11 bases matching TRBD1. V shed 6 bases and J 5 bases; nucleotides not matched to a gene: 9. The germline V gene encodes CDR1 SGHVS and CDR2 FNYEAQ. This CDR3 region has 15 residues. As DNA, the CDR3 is TGTGCCAGCAGGTCCCCGGGACAGGGGGAGAACGAGCAGTACTTC. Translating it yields CASRSPGQGENEQYF.

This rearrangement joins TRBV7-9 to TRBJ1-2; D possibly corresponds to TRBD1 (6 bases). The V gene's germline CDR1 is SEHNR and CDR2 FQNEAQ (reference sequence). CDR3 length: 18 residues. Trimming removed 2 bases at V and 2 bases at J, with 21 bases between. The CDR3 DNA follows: TGTGCCAGCAGCTTATGGTTGGGGGGGCCGAACGCCAACTATGGCTACACCTTC. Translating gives CASSLWLGGPNANYGYTF.

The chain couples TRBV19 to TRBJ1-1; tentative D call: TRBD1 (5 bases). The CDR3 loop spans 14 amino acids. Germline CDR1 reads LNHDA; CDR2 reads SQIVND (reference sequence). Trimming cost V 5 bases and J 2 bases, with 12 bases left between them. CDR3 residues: CASSEDGANTEAFF. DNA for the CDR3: TGTGCCAGTAGTGAGGATGGGGCCAACACTGAAGCTTTCTTT.

CDR3 nucleotides: TGTGCCAGCAGGGCCTCTGGGGCCAACGTCCTGACTTTC. Translated, it gives CASRASGANVLTF. The rearrangement links TRBV7-4 to TRBJ2-6; D call uncertain. Germline V gene lookup returns CDR1 SGHVT and CDR2 SQSDAQ. Trimming left V 6 bases short and J 0 bases short, with 3 bases between. The CDR3 is 13 amino acids.

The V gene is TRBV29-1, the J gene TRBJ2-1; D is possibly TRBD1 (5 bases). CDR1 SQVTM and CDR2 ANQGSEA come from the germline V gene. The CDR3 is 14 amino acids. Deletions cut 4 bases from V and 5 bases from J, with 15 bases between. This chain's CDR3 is CSVVQARVDNEQFF. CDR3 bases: TGCAGCGTTGTACAGGCCAGGGTGGACAATGAGCAGTTCTTC.

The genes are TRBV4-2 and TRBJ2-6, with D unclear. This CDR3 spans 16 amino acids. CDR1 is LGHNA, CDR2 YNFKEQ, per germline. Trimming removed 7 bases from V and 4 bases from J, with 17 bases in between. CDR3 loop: CASTKASDSGANVLTF. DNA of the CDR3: TGTGCCAGCACCAAAGCGAGTGACTCCGGGGCCAACGTCCTGACTTTC.

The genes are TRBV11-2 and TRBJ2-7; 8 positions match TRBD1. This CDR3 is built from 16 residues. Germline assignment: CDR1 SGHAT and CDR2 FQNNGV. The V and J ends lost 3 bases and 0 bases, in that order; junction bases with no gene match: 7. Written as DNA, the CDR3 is TGTGCCAGCAGCTTCCACGGGACAGGCCGCTCCTACGAGCAGTACTTC. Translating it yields CASSFHGTGRSYEQYF.

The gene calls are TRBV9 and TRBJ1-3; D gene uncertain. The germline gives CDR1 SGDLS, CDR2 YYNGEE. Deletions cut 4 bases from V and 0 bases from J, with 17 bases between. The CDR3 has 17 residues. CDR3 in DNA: TGTGCCAGCAGCCCGAGCCCTCGGGTCGTCTCTGGAAACACCATATATTTT. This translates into CASSPSPRVVSGNTIYF.

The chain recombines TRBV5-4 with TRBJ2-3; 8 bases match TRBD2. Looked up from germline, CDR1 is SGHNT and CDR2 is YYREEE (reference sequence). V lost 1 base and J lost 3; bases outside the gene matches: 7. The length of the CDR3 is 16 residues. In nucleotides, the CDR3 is TGTGCCAGCAGCTTGAATTTTCAGCGGGAGACAGATACGCAGTATTTT. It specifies CASSLNFQRETDTQYF.

This CDR3 reads CASSHRGAEAFF. DNA for the CDR3: TGTGCCAGCAGTCACAGGGGAGCTGAAGCTTTCTTT. The rearrangement joins TRBV14 to TRBJ1-1; 7 bases are shared with TRBD1. Per germline, CDR1 SGHDN and CDR2 FVKESK. V shed 6 bases, J shed 6 bases, and the junction held 4 bases outside the gene matches. The CDR3 has 12 amino acids.